This TCR beta chain was captured in a study of blood T cell repertoires in COVID-19. Background on the study: There were acute and convalescent COVID-19 samples, and they came from the United States, Italy and Spain. PBMCs, B-cell-depleted T cells, or T cells were the source of the cDNA or gDNA that made up the material.

Methods used by the authors: Nucleated cell counts were estimated from reference gene primer amplification. Only in-frame clones appear in the TCRdb table, and some are missing; sequencing was by immunoSEQ multiplex PCR. Clonal size and the V and J genes are those of that table, whereas D and trimming came from the DNA. The sample has some 160,000 clones, 65% to 85% seen once; the top ten hold approximately 10%. V was shortened by 5 bases and J by 2 bases, with 9 bases between the two germline ends. Germline V gene data show CDR1 as ENHRY and CDR2 as SYGVKD. The CDR3 totals 13 residues. This TCR was recovered from a man aged 70-80 years with active or convalescent COVID-19. The sample was peripheral blood. V and J are TRBV10-3 and TRBJ1-1; possible D gene TRBD1, 5 bases. As DNA, the CDR3 is TGTGCCATCAGTCCTACAGGAAACACTGAAGCTTTCTTT. Amino acids: CAISPTGNTEAFF.